The next 15 T cell receptor beta chains were all read from a single sample in a study of blood T cell repertoires in COVID-19. The assay was immunoSEQ multiplex PCR, and TCRdb's table has in-frame clones only and misses some. The profile covers about 61,000 clones, with 88% appearing a single time and 20% to 25% taken by the ten largest. Sample: peripheral blood. These receptors all stem from a woman between 45 and 65 years old with active or convalescent COVID-19.

The chain recombines TRBV11-2 with TRBJ2-7; TRBD1 is a possible D gene (6 bases). The length of the CDR3 is 16 residues. Trimming left V 2 bases short and J 3 bases short, with 17 bases between. The germline CDR1 and CDR2 sequences are SGHAT and FQNNGV. CDR3 region: CASSLTQQGLGYEQYF. The CDR3 DNA follows: TGTGCCAGCAGCTTAACCCAACAGGGCTTGGGCTACGAGCAGTACTTC.

The rearrangement joins TRBV18 to TRBJ2-7, with 14 bases matching TRBD2. The CDR3 loop spans 15 amino acids. In germline, CDR1 is KGHSH, CDR2 LQKENI. The V segment lost 6 bases and the J segment 4 bases; nucleotides outside the gene matches: 5. The CDR3 region has the DNA TGTGCCAGCTCCCGGGGGACTAGCGGGGGTTACGAGCAGTACTTC. Amino acid sequence: CASSRGTSGGYEQYF.

This chain links TRBV11-2 with TRBJ1-2; tentative D call: TRBD1 (5 bases). The germline V gene has CDR1 SGHAT and CDR2 FQNNGV. V was clipped by 6 bases and J by 3 bases, with 11 bases between them. The CDR3 is 13 residues long. The CDR3 region is CASSRDSYYGYTF. The CDR3 region has the DNA TGTGCCAGCAGTCGGGACTCATACTATGGCTACACCTTC.

The CDR3 region has the DNA TGCGCCAGCAGCTTGGGAGGAAGAAACACCATATATTTT. It is translated as CASSLGGRNTIYF. The genes are TRBV5-1 and TRBJ1-3; D is unresolved. The CDR3 is 13 amino acids. Germline assignment: CDR1 SGHRS and CDR2 YFSETQ. Trimming removed 0 bases from V and 5 bases from J, with 6 bases in between. Complete variable domain (other parts from reference TRBV5-1 and TRBJ1-3): KAGVTQTPRYLIKTRGQQVTLSCSPISGHRSVSWYQQTPGQGLQFLFEYFSETQRNKGNFPGRFSGRQFSNSRSEMNVSTLELGDSALYLCASSLGGRNTIYFGEGSWLTVV.

V usage is TRBV29-1 and J usage is TRBJ2-3, with D maybe TRBD2 (6 bases). V lost 2 bases to trimming and J lost 6 bases, with 18 bases between them. This CDR3 has 15 amino acids. Germline CDR1 SQVTM, CDR2 ANQGSEA. CDR3 sequence (DNA): TGCAGCGTTGAACTCTGGAGGGAGCTGGGGGATACGCAGTATTTT. Translation: CSVELWRELGDTQYF.

The J gene is TRBJ2-2, the V gene TRBV30, with D hard to call. Germline CDR1 reads GTSNPN; CDR2 reads SVGIG (reference sequence). The CDR3 covers 13 residues. The V gene lost 5 bases and the J gene lost 3 bases, with 10 bases spanning the gap. The CDR3 DNA reads TGTGCCTGGCGAGGTCTGTACACCGGGGAGCTGTTTTTT. Encoded protein: CAWRGLYTGELFF.

CDR3: CASSYSGTRGNNEQFF. The CDR3 nucleotides are TGTGCCAGCAGTTACTCGGGGACTAGGGGAAACAATGAGCAGTTCTTC. The chain is built from TRBV6-6 and TRBJ2-1; 8 bases agree with TRBD2. CDR3 length: 16 amino acids. V dropped 0 bases and J dropped 5; count of bases not matched to a gene: 6. Germline lookup yields CDR1 MNHNY and CDR2 SVGAGI (reference sequence).

This sequence joins TRBV4-1 and TRBJ2-2, with 11 bases identical to TRBD2. Germline loops: CDR1 MGHRA, CDR2 YSYEKL. The CDR3 is 18 amino acids. V lost 7 bases to trimming and J lost 4 bases; unmatched junction nucleotides: 14. CDR3 amino acids: CASTWTLAGGPSTGELFF. For the CDR3, the DNA is TGCGCCAGCACTTGGACATTAGCGGGAGGGCCCAGCACCGGGGAGCTGTTTTTT.

Comment on this clone: Other DNA sequences in the same sample also yield this CDR3. The V and J genes are TRBV2 and TRBJ2-7; tentative D call: TRBD2 (5 bases). With 3 bases removed from V and 2 bases from J, the gap between germline ends came to 8 bases. CDR3 length equals 13 residues. Germline lookup yields CDR1 SNHLY and CDR2 FYNNEI. The CDR3 coding sequence is TGTGCCAGCAGTGAGGCGCGGGCCTACGAGCAGTACTTC. Translating gives CASSEARAYEQYF.

The chain has TRBV5-6 and TRBJ1-2; D is undetermined. The CDR3 extends over 13 amino acids. Germline values: CDR1 SGHDT, CDR2 YYEEEE. V lost 3 bases, J lost 3 bases, and 9 bases lay in between. Here the CDR3 reads CASSYLTDYGYTF. The CDR3, as DNA: TGTGCCAGCAGCTACCTCACGGACTATGGCTACACCTTC. The full variable domain, completed using reference TRBV5-6 and TRBJ1-2, is DAGVTQSPTHLIKTRGQQVTLRCSPKSGHDTVSWYQQALGQGPQFIFQYYEEEERQRGNFPDRFSGHQFPNYSSELNVNALLLGDSALYLCASSYLTDYGYTFGSGTRLTVV.

The rearrangement joins TRBV19 to TRBJ1-1; D remains unclear. Between the trimmed V and J ends, which lost 4 bases and 1 base, there was a span of 4 bases. The CDR3 is made up of 12 amino acids. Germline-derived CDR1 and CDR2 are LNHDA and SQIVND (reference sequence). CDR3 residues: CASSTGNTEAFF. CDR3 sequence (DNA): TGTGCCAGTAGTACAGGGAACACTGAAGCTTTCTTT.

This chain links TRBV6-5 with TRBJ1-2; D possibly corresponds to TRBD1 (5 bases). This CDR3 comprises 14 residues. V was pared by 5 bases and J by 4 bases, with 14 bases between. CDR1 and CDR2 (germline): MNHEY, SVGAGI. The CDR3, as DNA: TGTGCCAGCAGTCCGACAGTGCTGTCCTATGGCTACACCTTC. It yields the protein CASSPTVLSYGYTF.

The gene calls are TRBV4-1 and TRBJ1-1; weak D call: TRBD1 (6 bases). Trimming stripped 0 bases from V and 5 bases from J, with 28 bases between. In germline, CDR1 is MGHRA, CDR2 YSYEKL. This CDR3 region has 20 residues. The CDR3 DNA sequence: TGCGCCAGCAGCCAAGAATTTACCCCAAAGACAGGACCCCAGGTGACTGAAGCTTTCTTT. Translation: CASSQEFTPKTGPQVTEAFF.

V is TRBV29-1 and J is TRBJ2-2; TRBD2 matches at 9 bases. Germline trimming cut 7 bases from V and 4 bases from J; bases unmatched to any gene: 7. Germline CDR1 SQVTM, CDR2 ANQGSEA. The CDR3 runs to 14 residues. This CDR3 reads CSAIGTSPTGELFF. CDR3 DNA: TGCAGCGCAATCGGGACTAGCCCCACCGGGGAGCTGTTTTTT.

This chain joins TRBV25-1 and TRBJ1-1, with TRBD1 matching 10 bases. Losses at the gene ends were 3 bases for V and 7 bases for J; bases not matched to a gene: 8. The germline V gene encodes CDR1 MGHDK and CDR2 SYGVNS. The CDR3 runs to 15 residues. DNA of the CDR3: TGTGCCAGCAGTGAGACAGGGGGCGCTCGGGGTGAAGCTTTCTTT. It specifies CASSETGGARGEAFF.